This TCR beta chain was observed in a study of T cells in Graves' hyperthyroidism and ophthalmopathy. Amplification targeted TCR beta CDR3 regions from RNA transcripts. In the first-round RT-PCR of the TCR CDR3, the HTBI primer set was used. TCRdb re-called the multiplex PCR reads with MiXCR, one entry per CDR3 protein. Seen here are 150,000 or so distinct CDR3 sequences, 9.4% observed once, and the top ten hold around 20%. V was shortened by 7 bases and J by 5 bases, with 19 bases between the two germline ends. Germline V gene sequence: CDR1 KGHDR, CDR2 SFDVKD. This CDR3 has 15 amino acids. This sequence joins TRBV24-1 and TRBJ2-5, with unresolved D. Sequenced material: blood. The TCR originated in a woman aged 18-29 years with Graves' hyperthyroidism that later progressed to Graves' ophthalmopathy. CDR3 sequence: CATSEPGPNLETQYF. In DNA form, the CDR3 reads TGTGCCACCAGCGAGCCGGGTCCAAATTTGGAGACCCAGTACTTC.